These 14 T cell receptor beta chains share one sample of origin, sequenced in a study of stem cell transplantation in POMP-related autoinflammatory disease. Clones were read by immunoSEQ multiplex PCR, and TCRdb kept only the in-frame ones, dropping some. The sample records about 26,000 clones, around four fifths being singletons. Specimen: CD4+ T cells from PBMCs, collected before stem cell transplantation. Source of these receptors: a human donor with POMP-related autoinflammation and immune dysregulation (PRAID).

V gene TRBV4-1 combines with J gene TRBJ2-5; 10 bases align to TRBD1. Germline assignment: CDR1 MGHRA and CDR2 YSYEKL. CDR3 size: 16 residues. Trimming at V came to 0 bases and at J to 5 bases, leaving 6 bases not matched to a gene. The DNA for the CDR3 is TGCGCCAGCAGCCAAGATGGGACAGGGGTTTGGGAGACCCAGTACTTC. Translating gives CASSQDGTGVWETQYF.

There are a few counts of this clone. V usage is TRBV7-9 and J usage is TRBJ2-1; D unclear. The CDR3 has 16 residues. Trimming removed 4 bases at V and 4 bases at J, with 17 bases between. The germline gives CDR1 SEHNR, CDR2 FQNEAQ (reference sequence). CDR3 sequence reads: CASSSLPDDAYNEQFF. Here the CDR3 DNA reads TGTGCCAGCAGCTCTCTCCCGGACGACGCTTACAATGAGCAGTTCTTC.

This chain uses TRBV29-1 with TRBJ2-2; TRBD1 matches at 8 bases. CDR3 length: 13 amino acids. CDR1 is SQVTM and CDR2 is ANQGSEA in the germline V gene. V shed 6 bases, J shed 4 bases, and the junction held 4 bases outside the gene matches. The CDR3 region has the DNA TGCAGCGTCCGGACAGGGACCACCGGGGAGCTGTTTTTT. Its protein is CSVRTGTTGELFF.

V usage is TRBV7-2 and J usage is TRBJ2-3; D not resolved. The germline V gene encodes CDR1 SGHTA and CDR2 FQGNSA. There are 14 residues in the CDR3. V lost 3 bases to trimming and J lost 2 bases, with 9 bases between them. CDR3 in amino acids: CASSLTPSTDTQYF. The CDR3 region has the DNA TGTGCCAGCAGCTTGACACCCTCCACAGATACGCAGTATTTT.

In its sample, this clone was seen once. V and J are TRBV30 and TRBJ2-7; perhaps TRBD1 as D (6 bases). Germline V CDR1 and CDR2: GTSNPN, SVGIG (reference sequence). Trimming took 0 bases from V and 4 from J, leaving 13 bases between them. The length of the CDR3 is 14 residues. The CDR3 bases are TGTGCCTGGAGTGTTAGGGGGAGAAGGTACGAGCAGTACTTC. Protein product: CAWSVRGRRYEQYF.

The chain links TRBV5-8 to TRBJ1-2; D ambiguous. The CDR3 totals 15 residues. Trimming left V 0 bases short and J 1 base short, with 10 bases between. Germline V gene sequence: CDR1 SGHTS, CDR2 YDEGEE. The CDR3 nucleotides are TGTGCCAGCAGCTTGGGGTTCGTCCTTAACTATGGCTACACCTTC. This translates into CASSLGFVLNYGYTF.

V usage is TRBV5-4 and J usage is TRBJ2-7, with TRBD1 matching 10 bases. CDR1 and CDR2 from the germline V gene are SGHNT and YYREEE (reference sequence). The J segment lost 2 bases and the V segment lost 4 bases, leaving 3 bases of the junction unmatched. The CDR3 is 14 residues long. DNA of the CDR3: TGTGCCAGCAGCCCAGGACAGGGGGCCTACGAGCAGTACTTC. Translating gives CASSPGQGAYEQYF. Filled out from reference TRBV5-4 and TRBJ2-7, the complete variable domain reads ETGVTQSPTHLIKTRGQQVTLRCSSQSGHNTVSWYQQALGQGPQFIFQYYREEENGRGNFPPRFSGLQFPNYSSELNVNALELDDSALYLCASSPGQGAYEQYFGPGTRLTVT.

This sequence joins TRBV15 and TRBJ1-5; 9 nucleotides line up with TRBD1. Per germline, CDR1 LNHNV and CDR2 YYDKDF (reference sequence). V lost 1 base to trimming and J lost 6 bases; unmatched junction nucleotides: 4. The CDR3 is made up of 15 amino acids. CDR3 amino acids: CATSRGDRERQPQHF. In DNA form, the CDR3 reads TGTGCCACCAGCAGAGGGGACAGGGAACGTCAGCCCCAGCATTTT.

J is TRBJ2-3 and V is TRBV6-5; no reliable D call. The CDR3 is 10 amino acids. V was cut by 8 bases and J by 1 base, with 1 base left in between. Germline-derived CDR1 and CDR2 are MNHEY and SVGAGI. The CDR3 DNA reads as TGTGCCAGCGGCACAGATACGCAGTATTTT. Amino acid sequence: CASGTDTQYF.

The count of this clone is one. The chain employs TRBV28 and TRBJ2-7, with D perhaps given as TRBD1 or TRBD2 (5 bases each). CDR1 is MDHEN and CDR2 is SYDVKM in the germline V gene. V lost 6 bases and J lost 6, with 21 bases in between. This CDR3 is built from 15 residues. This chain's CDR3 is CASSQAVGQLGEQYF. For the CDR3, the DNA is TGTGCCAGCAGCCAAGCGGTGGGGCAGCTCGGCGAGCAGTACTTC. Drawing the rest from reference TRBV28 and TRBJ2-7, the complete variable domain is DVKVTQSSRYLVKRTGEKVFLECVQDMDHENMFWYRQDPGLGLRLIYFSYDVKMKEKGDIPEGYSVSREKKERFSLILESASTNQTSMYLCASSQAVGQLGEQYFGPGTRLTVT.

The rearrangement uses TRBV30 and TRBJ1-6; 8 bases fit TRBD1. This CDR3 contains 14 residues. Germline-derived CDR1 and CDR2 are GTSNPN and SVGIG (reference sequence). With V trimmed by 8 bases and J by 5 bases, 8 bases remained unmatched. The CDR3 region is CALQGEGDNSPLHF. In nucleotides, the CDR3 is TGTGCCCTACAGGGGGAAGGGGATAATTCACCCCTCCACTTT.

The CDR3 DNA reads as TGTGCCAGCAGCGTAGGAGATATCTCTGGAAACACCATATATTTT. Residues: CASSVGDISGNTIYF. V gene TRBV9 combines with J gene TRBJ1-3; D remains ambiguous. CDR1 is SGDLS and CDR2 is YYNGEE in the germline V gene. The ends were cut back, 0 bases at V and 0 bases at J, with 7 bases in the middle. CDR3 length equals 15 residues. Together with reference TRBV9 and TRBJ1-3, the CDR3 gives the full variable domain: DSGVTQTPKHLITATGQRVTLRCSPRSGDLSVYWYQQSLDQGLQFLIQYYNGEERAKGNILERFSAQQFPDLHSELNLSSLELGDSALYFCASSVGDISGNTIYFGEGSWLTVV.

This chain links TRBV10-3 with TRBJ2-1, with 11 nucleotides matching TRBD2. This CDR3 has 14 residues. Germline CDR1 and CDR2: ENHRY and SYGVKD. V lost 6 bases to trimming and J lost 5 bases; unmatched junction nucleotides: 3. The CDR3 loop is CAISLAGGHNEQFF. The DNA for the CDR3 is TGTGCCATCAGCTTAGCGGGGGGGCACAATGAGCAGTTCTTC.

The gene calls are TRBV5-1 and TRBJ1-1; 9 bases line up with TRBD1. V was clipped by 4 bases and J by 4 bases; unmatched bases: 8. CDR1 is SGHRS, CDR2 YFSETQ, per germline. The CDR3 covers 15 residues. The CDR3 DNA is TGCGCCAGCAGCCAAACCCCGGGACAGGGCACTGAAGCTTTCTTT. As protein: CASSQTPGQGTEAFF.